This is a list of T cell receptor beta chains from one sample in a study of T cells in Graves' hyperthyroidism and ophthalmopathy. TCRdb reanalysed the multiplex PCR reads using MiXCR and keeps one entry per CDR3 protein. The sample lists about 350,000 distinct CDR3 sequences; roughly 14% were seen once. The sequencing sample was made of blood. Every receptor here comes from a woman aged 25 to 39 with Graves' hyperthyroidism. The CDR3 runs from the conserved cysteine through the conserved F or W.

V,length,CDR3
TRBV11-2,14,CASSFRGHDQPQHF
TRBV28,11,CASRSDKSLHF
TRBV12-3/TRBV12-4,14,CASTSTDTNEKLFF
TRBV20-1,13,CSAPGQGGRGYTF
TRBV6-2/TRBV6-3,14,CASSYFGDSTEAFF
TRBV12-3/TRBV12-4,16,CASNGGKVSGANVLTF
TRBV20-1,13,CSAIRTGAYEQYF
TRBV12-3/TRBV12-4,16,CASSPPRGAGRETQYF
TRBV28,16,CASSLFWGAKNFEAFF
TRBV9,12,CASSAQNTEAFF
TRBV2,14,CASTPSGSTDTQYF
TRBV10-3,13,CAISESAGQPQHF
TRBV20-1,15,CSALLAGSSYNEQFF
TRBV7-9,21,CASSSPPQPRPLSSGANVLTF
TRBV28,17,CASSNVGGRKVGETQYF
TRBV3-1,13,CASSGRAPNIQYF
TRBV20-1,13,CSVTTELYNEQFF
TRBV7-2,15,CASSKLAGGYNEQFF
TRBV11-2,18,CASSLGGSRSSYNSPLHF
TRBV7-9,14,CASSPNTATYEQYF
TRBV4-2,13,CASSGTPGNTIYF
TRBV4-1,18,CASSQGGGTSARTDTQYF
TRBV20-1,15,CSASETGILNTEAFF
TRBV7-8,13,CASSPPQGNGYTF
TRBV7-2,16,CASSLAVGTGSYEQYF
TRBV5-1,17,CASSPGPRGQNTGELIF
TRBV12-3/TRBV12-4,14,CASNRAGGGYGYTF
TRBV3-1,16,CASSQDSALSGQPQHF
TRBV6-2/TRBV6-3,15,CASSGGRRVTGELFF
TRBV11-2,15,CASSLLRQGDYEQYF
TRBV5-1,15,CASSLGQEYTDTQYF
TRBV2,12,CASNFGDTEAFF